A selection of T cell receptor beta chains follows, all from one sample in a study of CD8 T cells in Susac syndrome. TCRdb recomputed calls from the immunoSEQ multiplex PCR reads with MiXCR, one row per CDR3 protein. The sample has fewer than 300,000 distinct CDR3 sequences; about 88% are singletons. The specimen sequenced was CD8+ T cells from PBMCs. Receptors were obtained from a human donor with multiple sclerosis. CDR3s include the opening cysteine and the closing phenylalanine or tryptophan. A D gene is named only where the DNA matches it firmly. Expanded clones are given a class, and other clones once, few, many or no size at all.

j_call v_call clone_size d_call cdr3_aa cdr3_nt
TRBJ1-2 TRBV2 . . CASSERLHGYTF TGTGCCAGCAGTGAACGGCTGCATGGCTACACCTTC
TRBJ2-2 TRBV9 . . CASRKTRSGELFF TGTGCCAGCAGAAAAACTAGGTCCGGGGAGCTGTTTTTT
TRBJ1-5 TRBV19 . TRBD1 CASSIDRDSNQPRHF TGTGCCAGTAGTATTGACAGGGATAGCAATCAGCCCCGGCATTTT
TRBJ2-7 TRBV20-1 . . CSARAIASSASYEQYF TGCAGTGCTAGAGCCATCGCCTCTAGCGCCTCCTACGAGCAGTACTTC
TRBJ2-3 TRBV10-3 once . CAISESGTRPSTDTQYF TGTGCCATCAGTGAGTCCGGGACAAGACCCAGCACAGATACGCAGTATTTT
TRBJ1-5 TRBV2 . TRBD1 CASRDRVFDQPQHF TGTGCCAGCAGAGACAGGGTGTTTGATCAGCCCCAGCATTTT
TRBJ2-5 TRBV27 . . CASRVAGQQETQYF TGTGCCAGCAGAGTAGCGGGACAGCAAGAGACCCAGTACTTC
TRBJ2-1 TRBV2 . TRBD2 CASRTTGTSGTKPGHNEQFF TGTGCCAGCAGAACAACCGGGACTAGCGGGACTAAACCCGGGCACAATGAGCAGTTCTTC
TRBJ1-2 TRBV12-3/TRBV12-4 . . CASSLALGGDGYTF TGTGCCAGCAGTTTAGCGCTAGGGGGTGATGGCTACACCTTC
TRBJ2-3 TRBV15 . TRBD1 CATSRVPGQGRDTQYF TGTGCCACCAGCAGAGTTCCGGGACAGGGAAGAGATACGCAGTATTTT
TRBJ2-1 TRBV10-3 . . CAISESGGAYNEQFF TGTGCCATCAGTGAGTCTGGCGGGGCTTACAATGAGCAGTTCTTC
TRBJ2-7 TRBV29-1 . . CSAQAGGDYEQYF TGCAGCGCCCAGGCAGGGGGGGACTACGAGCAGTACTTC
TRBJ1-3 TRBV2 . . CAVWRGNTIYF TGTGCCGTTTGGCGAGGAAACACCATATATTTT
TRBJ2-2 TRBV7-9 . . CASSLLQTMQEELFF TGTGCCAGCAGCTTACTTCAAACCATGCAGGAGGAGCTGTTTTTT
TRBJ2-1 TRBV19 once . CASSMEGSWSSYNEQFF TGTGCCAGTAGTATGGAAGGTAGCTGGAGCTCCTACAATGAGCAGTTCTTC
TRBJ2-7 TRBV7-3 . TRBD2 CASSSSGSGEQYF TGTGCCAGCAGCTCCAGCGGGAGTGGCGAGCAGTACTTC
TRBJ2-3 TRBV27 . . CASRLQRGKDTQYF TGTGCCAGCAGATTGCAACGGGGCAAGGATACGCAGTATTTT
TRBJ2-7 TRBV9 . . CASSVDGSGLPYEQYF TGTGCCAGCAGCGTAGACGGGAGCGGATTGCCCTACGAGCAGTACTTC
TRBJ2-7 TRBV7-9 . . CASSLPGLSSYEQYF TGTGCCAGCAGCTTACCGGGACTCAGCTCCTACGAGCAGTACTTC
TRBJ1-2 TRBV10-3 . . CAISDGDGYTF TGTGCCATCAGTGACGGGGATGGCTACACCTTC